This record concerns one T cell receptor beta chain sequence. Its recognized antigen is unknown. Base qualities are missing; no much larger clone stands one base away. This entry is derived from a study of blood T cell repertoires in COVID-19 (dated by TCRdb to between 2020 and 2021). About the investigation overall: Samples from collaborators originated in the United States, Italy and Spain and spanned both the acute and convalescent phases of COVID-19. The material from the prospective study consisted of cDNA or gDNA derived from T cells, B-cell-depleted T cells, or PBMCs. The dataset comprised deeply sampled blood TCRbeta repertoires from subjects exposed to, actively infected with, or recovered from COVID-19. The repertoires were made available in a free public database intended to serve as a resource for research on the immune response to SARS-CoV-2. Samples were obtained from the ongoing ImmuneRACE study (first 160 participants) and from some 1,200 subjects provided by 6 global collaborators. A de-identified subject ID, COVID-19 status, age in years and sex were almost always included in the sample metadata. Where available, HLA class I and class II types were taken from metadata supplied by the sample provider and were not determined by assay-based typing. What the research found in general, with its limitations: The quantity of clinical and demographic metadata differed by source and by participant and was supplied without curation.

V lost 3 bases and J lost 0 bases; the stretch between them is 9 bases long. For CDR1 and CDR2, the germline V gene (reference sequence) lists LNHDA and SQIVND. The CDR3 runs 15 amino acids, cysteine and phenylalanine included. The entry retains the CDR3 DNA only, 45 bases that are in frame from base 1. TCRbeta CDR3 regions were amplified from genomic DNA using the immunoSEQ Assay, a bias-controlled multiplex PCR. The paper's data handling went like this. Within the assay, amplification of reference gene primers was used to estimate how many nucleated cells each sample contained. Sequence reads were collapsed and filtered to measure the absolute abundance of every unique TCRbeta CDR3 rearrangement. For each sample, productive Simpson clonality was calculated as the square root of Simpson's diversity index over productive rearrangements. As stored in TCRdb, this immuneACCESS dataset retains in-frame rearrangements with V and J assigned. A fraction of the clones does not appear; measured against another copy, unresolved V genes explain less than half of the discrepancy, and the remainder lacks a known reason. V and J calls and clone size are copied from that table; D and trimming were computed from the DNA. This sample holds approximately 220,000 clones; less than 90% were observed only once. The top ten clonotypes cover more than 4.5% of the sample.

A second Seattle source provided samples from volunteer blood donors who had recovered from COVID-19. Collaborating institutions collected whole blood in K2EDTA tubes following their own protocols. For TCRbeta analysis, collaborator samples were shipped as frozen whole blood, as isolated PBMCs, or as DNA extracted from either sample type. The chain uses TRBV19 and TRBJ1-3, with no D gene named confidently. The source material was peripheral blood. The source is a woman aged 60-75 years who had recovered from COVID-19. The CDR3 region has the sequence CASSIRTFSGNTIYF. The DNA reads TGTGCCAGTAGTATCAGGACTTTCTCTGGAAACACCATATATTTT.